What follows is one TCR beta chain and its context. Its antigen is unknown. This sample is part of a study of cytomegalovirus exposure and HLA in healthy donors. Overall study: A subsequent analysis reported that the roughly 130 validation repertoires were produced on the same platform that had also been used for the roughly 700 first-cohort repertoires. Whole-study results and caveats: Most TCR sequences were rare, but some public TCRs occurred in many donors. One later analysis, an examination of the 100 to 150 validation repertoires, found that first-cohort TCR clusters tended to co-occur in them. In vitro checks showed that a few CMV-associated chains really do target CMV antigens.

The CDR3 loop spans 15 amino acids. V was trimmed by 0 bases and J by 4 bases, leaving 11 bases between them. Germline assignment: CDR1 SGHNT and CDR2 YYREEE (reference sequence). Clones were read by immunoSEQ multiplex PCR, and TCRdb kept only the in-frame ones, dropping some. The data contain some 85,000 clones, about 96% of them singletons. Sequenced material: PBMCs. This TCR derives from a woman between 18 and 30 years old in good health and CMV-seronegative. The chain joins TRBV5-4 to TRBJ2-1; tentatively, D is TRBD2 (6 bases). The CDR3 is CASSLVGGGYNEQFF. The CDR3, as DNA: TGTGCCAGCAGCTTGGTCGGCGGAGGGTACAATGAGCAGTTCTTC.